A selection of T cell receptor beta chains follows, all from one sample in a study of graft-versus-host responses after intestinal transplantation. TCRdb keeps only in-frame clones here, not all; method: immunoSEQ multiplex PCR. The data hold roughly 60,000 clones, with around 91% observed a single time. This material consisted of PBMCs, taken about 120 days after intestinal transplantation. The receptors here all came from a human patient who received an intestinal transplant, so some T cells may come from the graft donor. The CDR3 runs from the conserved cysteine through the conserved F or W. A D gene is named only where the DNA matches it firmly. Clone size is given for some rows only: seen once, a few or many times, or a class if the clone is expanded.

v_call,clone_size,d_call,j_call,cdr3_aa,cdr3_nt
TRBV19,NA,TRBD2,TRBJ2-1,CASRPSGEGGDEQFF,TGTGCCAGTAGACCATCTGGGGAGGGTGGCGATGAGCAGTTCTTC
TRBV5-1,NA,NA,TRBJ2-3,CASSLGGSRTDTQYF,TGCGCCAGCAGCTTGGGTGGGTCGCGCACAGATACGCAGTATTTT
TRBV7-9,few,NA,TRBJ2-6,CASSLAGGSGANVLTF,TGTGCCAGCAGCTTAGCGGGGGGTTCTGGGGCCAACGTCCTGACTTTC
TRBV29-1,NA,NA,TRBJ2-2,CSVEDRDSNTGELFF,TGCAGCGTTGAAGATCGGGACTCAAACACCGGGGAGCTGTTTTTT
TRBV10-3,NA,TRBD1,TRBJ2-1,CAIRGTGRMANEQFF,TGTGCCATCAGGGGGACAGGGAGGATGGCCAATGAGCAGTTCTTC
TRBV30,NA,NA,TRBJ1-2,CAWSGGNYGYTF,TGTGCCTGGAGCGGCGGCAACTATGGCTACACCTTC
TRBV5-1,NA,NA,TRBJ2-7,CASSLGDAYEQYF,TGCGCCAGCAGCTTAGGTGACGCGTACGAGCAGTACTTC
TRBV7-8,once,NA,TRBJ2-1,CASSRGPGGALGEQFF,TGTGCCAGCAGCAGGGGGCCGGGGGGGGCCCTTGGTGAGCAGTTCTTC
TRBV2,NA,NA,TRBJ2-5,CASSDDRDMKETQYF,TGTGCCAGCAGTGACGACCGGGACATGAAAGAGACCCAGTACTTC
TRBV19,NA,NA,TRBJ1-5,CASSPPRSARGQPQHF,TGTGCCAGTAGTCCCCCTCGGTCAGCCAGGGGTCAGCCCCAGCATTTT
TRBV6-5,NA,NA,TRBJ1-2,CASSPDSYGYTF,TGTGCCAGCAGTCCCGACAGTTATGGCTACACCTTC
TRBV4-2,NA,NA,TRBJ1-2,CASSQEGGYTF,TGTGCCAGCAGCCAAGAGGGTGGCTACACCTTC
TRBV11-2,NA,NA,TRBJ2-7,CASTLRSYEQYF,TGTGCCAGCACCTTACGATCGTACGAGCAGTACTTC
TRBV5-1,NA,TRBD2,TRBJ2-5,CASSLGRGSQETQYF,TGCGCCAGCAGCTTGGGGCGGGGGAGCCAAGAGACCCAGTACTTC
TRBV4-1,NA,TRBD1,TRBJ2-7,CASSQGPGQGPYEQYF,TGCGCCAGCAGCCAAGGGCCTGGACAGGGCCCCTACGAGCAGTACTTC
TRBV5-8,NA,NA,TRBJ2-1,CASSVTSMDEQFF,TGTGCCAGCAGCGTGACTAGTATGGATGAGCAGTTCTTC
TRBV5-1,NA,NA,TRBJ2-1,CASAPEPYSYNEQFF,TGCGCCAGCGCTCCAGAGCCTTACTCCTACAATGAGCAGTTCTTC
TRBV30,NA,TRBD2,TRBJ2-3,CAWAPGGDTQYF,TGTGCCTGGGCTCCGGGGGGAGATACGCAGTATTTT
TRBV18,NA,NA,TRBJ2-7,CASSPRGDYEQYF,TGTGCCAGCTCACCAAGGGGTGACTACGAGCAGTACTTC
TRBV6-1,once,NA,TRBJ2-7,CASSPRSAGINEQYF,TGTGCCAGCAGTCCCAGGTCCGCGGGAATTAACGAGCAGTACTTC
TRBV28,once,TRBD2,TRBJ2-3,CASSSPLSGVGDTQYF,TGTGCCAGCAGTTCCCCCCTTAGCGGGGTCGGGGATACGCAGTATTTT
TRBV10-3,medium-sized,NA,TRBJ1-1,CAISRGDEAFF,TGTGCCATCAGTAGGGGGGACGAAGCTTTCTTT